Below are 25 T cell receptor beta chains sequenced from a single sample in a study of blood T cell repertoires in COVID-19. The method was immunoSEQ multiplex PCR; TCRdb's version includes in-frame clones alone and lacks a portion of them. The table shows tens of thousands of clones, with 80% to 85% occurring only once. The specimen was peripheral blood. Receptor source: a man aged 80 or over with active or convalescent COVID-19.

The chain uses TRBV5-1 and TRBJ1-1, with TRBD1 matching over 7 bases. The CDR3 contains 15 residues. Germline V gene sequence: CDR1 SGHRS, CDR2 YFSETQ. Unmatched junction bases numbered 4, after V lost 0 bases and J lost 2 bases. In DNA, the CDR3 is TGCGCCAGCAGCTTGGCCGGGACAGACAACACTGAAGCTTTCTTT. The encoded protein is CASSLAGTDNTEAFF.

V is TRBV9 and J is TRBJ2-3; no clear D gene. This CDR3 contains 14 residues. The V and J ends lost 4 bases and 2 bases respectively, with 11 bases between them. Germline CDR1 and CDR2: SGDLS and YYNGEE. The CDR3 DNA sequence: TGTGCCAGCAGCCTCGGCGGTTCCACAGATACGCAGTATTTT. Protein: CASSLGGSTDTQYF.

The chain couples TRBV4-1 to TRBJ2-5; 8 bases line up with TRBD1. V lost 4 bases, J lost 5 bases, and 6 bases stayed unmatched. The CDR3 extends over 14 amino acids. The V gene's germline CDR1 is MGHRA and CDR2 YSYEKL. This chain's CDR3 is CASSRTGMGETQYF. CDR3 sequence (DNA): TGCGCCAGCAGCCGGACAGGGATGGGGGAGACCCAGTACTTC.

The chain recombines TRBV12-5 with TRBJ2-2; TRBD2 might be the D (6 bases). The CDR3 runs 13 residues. Trimming pared 5 bases from V and 4 bases from J, leaving 8 bases between. Germline-derived CDR1 and CDR2 are LGHNT and FRNRAP. CDR3 region: CASGPGGTGELFF. In DNA, the CDR3 is TGTGCTAGTGGTCCCGGGGGCACCGGGGAGCTGTTTTTT. The full variable domain, completed using reference TRBV12-5 and TRBJ2-2, is DARVTQTPRHKVTEMGQEVTMRCQPILGHNTVFWYRQTMMQGLELLAYFRNRAPLDDSGMPKDRFSAEMPDATLATLKIQPSEPRDSAVYFCASGPGGTGELFFGEGSRLTVL.

V and J are TRBV5-1 and TRBJ1-4; possible D gene TRBD1, 5 bases. The CDR3 loop spans 14 amino acids. CDR1 SGHRS and CDR2 YFSETQ come from the germline V gene. The V end was cut by 2 bases, the J end by 4 bases, with 9 bases between. The CDR3 DNA is TGCGCCAGCAGCTTACGGGGGAATAATGAAAAACTGTTTTTT. Amino acids: CASSLRGNNEKLFF.

The table lists this clone with a few counts. CDR3 bases: TGCGCCAGCAGCCAGACCGTGGGCCTTACCTACGAGCAGTACTTC. Translation: CASSQTVGLTYEQYF. The chain joins TRBV4-1 to TRBJ2-7; the D is unclear. V dropped 3 bases and J dropped 2 bases, with 14 bases sitting between them. The CDR3 has 15 amino acids. Germline V gene sequence: CDR1 MGHRA, CDR2 YSYEKL.

The rearrangement uses TRBV11-2 and TRBJ2-7; 7 bases match TRBD1. V was pared by 4 bases and J by 6 bases, with 12 bases of the junction left unmatched. The CDR3 totals 15 residues. Germline-derived CDR1 and CDR2 are SGHAT and FQNNGV. CDR3 sequence (DNA): TGTGCCAGCAGCTCGCCGAGACCGACAGGGCCCGAGCAGTACTTC. This sequence encodes CASSSPRPTGPEQYF.

Here the CDR3 reads CASSFKRAGSLSRSTEAFF. The CDR3 coding sequence is TGTGCCAGTAGTTTCAAAAGGGCGGGTAGTCTTAGCCGGAGCACTGAAGCTTTCTTT. The chain carries TRBV19 and TRBJ1-1; D uncertain. CDR3 length: 19 residues. Germline V gives CDR1 LNHDA, CDR2 SQIVND (reference sequence). Between the trimmed V and J ends, which lost 5 bases and 4 bases, there was a span of 29 bases. The complete variable domain, with remaining parts taken from reference TRBV19 and TRBJ1-1, reads DGGITQSPKYLFRKEGQNVTLSCEQNLNHDAMYWYRQDPGQGLRLIYYSQIVNDFQKGDIAEGYSVSREKKESFPLTVTSAQKNPTAFYLCASSFKRAGSLSRSTEAFFGQGTRLTVV.

V usage is TRBV11-2 and J usage is TRBJ1-4; 8 nucleotides line up with TRBD1. Germline V gene sequence: CDR1 SGHAT, CDR2 FQNNGV. CDR3 length: 15 residues. V trimming: 3 bases; J trimming: 7 bases; junction bases outside the gene matches: 7. The CDR3 protein is CASSFVGQGPEKLFF. The DNA of the CDR3 is TGTGCCAGCAGCTTCGTAGGACAGGGTCCTGAAAAACTGTTTTTT.

This chain connects TRBV4-2 to TRBJ2-1; D perhaps matches TRBD1 (6 bases). The CDR3 is made up of 15 amino acids. V was cut by 1 base and J by 3 bases, with 10 bases left in between. Germline V gene data show CDR1 as LGHNA and CDR2 as YNFKEQ. The CDR3 DNA reads TGTGCCAGCAGCCAAGCGAACAGGGTCTACAATGAGCAGTTCTTC. It yields the protein CASSQANRVYNEQFF.

The rearrangement joins TRBV28 to TRBJ1-2; TRBD1 aligns across 7 bases. The trim removed 4 bases at V and 5 bases at J, leaving 10 bases unmatched. The CDR3 covers 15 residues. Germline CDR1 reads MDHEN; CDR2 reads SYDVKM. CDR3 region: CASSSAQTGRYGYTF. The CDR3 region has the DNA TGTGCCAGCAGTTCGGCCCAGACAGGGCGGTATGGCTACACCTTC.

The chain uses TRBV12-5 and TRBJ2-2; TRBD2 matches 8 bases. The CDR3 totals 16 residues. The V segment lost 2 bases and the J segment 9 bases; nucleotides outside the gene matches: 11. Germline CDR1 LGHNT, CDR2 FRNRAP. CDR3 sequence reads: CASGLTEREIVWELFF. CDR3 DNA: TGTGCTAGTGGTTTGACGGAGCGGGAGATAGTGTGGGAGCTGTTTTTT.

Only one count was recorded for this clone. The V call is TRBV29-1, the J call TRBJ2-1; no firm D call. With 8 bases removed from V and 7 bases from J, the gap between germline ends came to 18 bases. The CDR3 has 13 residues. CDR1 and CDR2 (germline): SQVTM, ANQGSEA. The CDR3 DNA sequence: TGCAGCTCCGAAGATACGTCCGGGAATGAGCAGTTCTTC. Amino acids: CSSEDTSGNEQFF.

The genes are TRBV3-1 (or the pseudogene TRBV3-2) and TRBJ2-3, with a possible D match to TRBD2 (6 bases). The germline gives CDR1 LGHDT, CDR2 YNNKEL (reference sequence). The V end was cut by 0 bases, the J end by 2 bases, with 15 bases between. This CDR3 comprises 17 residues. CDR3 in DNA: TGTGCCAGCAGCCAAGACGGTACCGGGAGCGCCACAGATACGCAGTATTTT. Protein product: CASSQDGTGSATDTQYF.

The V gene is TRBV5-6, the J gene TRBJ1-6; D might be TRBD1 (6 bases). This CDR3 contains 15 residues. V was shortened by 0 bases and J by 10 bases, with 14 bases between the two germline ends. CDR1 and CDR2 (germline): SGHDT, YYEEEE. As DNA, the CDR3 is TGTGCCAGCAGCTTGGCGGCAGGGGTGCAGTCACCCCTCCACTTT. Amino acids: CASSLAAGVQSPLHF.

Regarding this clone: Other DNA sequences from this sample encode an identical CDR3 as well. This chain connects TRBV28 to TRBJ1-2, with D maybe TRBD1 (5 bases). The CDR3 contains 14 residues. CDR1 MDHEN and CDR2 SYDVKM come from the germline V gene. Trimming left V 5 bases short and J 2 bases short, with 12 bases between. The CDR3 protein is CASSPPGGNYGYTF. The CDR3 nucleotides read TGTGCCAGCAGTCCGCCCGGGGGGAACTATGGCTACACCTTC.

This clone was picked up a small number of times. The V call is TRBV19, the J call TRBJ1-2, with TRBD1 matching over 9 bases. Looked up from germline, CDR1 is LNHDA and CDR2 is SQIVND (reference sequence). V shed 6 bases and J 1 base; nucleotides not matched to a gene: 18. This CDR3 is 19 amino acids long. Written as DNA, the CDR3 is TGTGCCAGTAGACCAACCCGACAGGGGGGGACTCGGATTAACTATGGCTACACCTTC. Its translation is CASRPTRQGGTRINYGYTF.

This clone was picked up a small number of times. J is TRBJ2-7 and V is TRBV25-1; 12 positions match TRBD2. CDR1 and CDR2 from the germline V gene are MGHDK and SYGVNS. This CDR3 region has 16 residues. The trim removed 4 bases at V and 4 bases at J, leaving 8 bases unmatched. In DNA form, the CDR3 reads TGTGCCAGCAGTGGAGGGGAGACTAGCGGGAGTTACGAGCAGTACTTC. Translated: CASSGGETSGSYEQYF.

CDR3 sequence: CASSSEDSYEQYF. CDR3 nucleotides: TGTGCCAGCTCGTCGGAGGATTCCTACGAGCAGTACTTC. This chain connects TRBV18 to TRBJ2-7; maybe TRBD2 (5 bases). Germline CDR1 and CDR2: KGHSH and LQKENI. The CDR3 consists of 13 residues. Trimming took off 6 bases at V and 1 base at J, with 10 bases between the two ends.

The rearrangement joins TRBV5-1 to TRBJ1-2; TRBD1 aligns across 7 bases. Germline assignment: CDR1 SGHRS and CDR2 YFSETQ. V was pared by 4 bases and J by 5 bases, with 8 bases of the junction left unmatched. The CDR3 is 14 residues long. CDR3 loop: CASSVGTAPYGYTF. CDR3 sequence (DNA): TGCGCCAGCAGCGTCGGGACAGCTCCTTATGGCTACACCTTC.

The rearrangement joins TRBV6-5 to TRBJ1-3; unclear D gene. The CDR3 is 14 amino acids. CDR1 is MNHEY and CDR2 is SVGAGI in the germline V gene. V shed 10 bases and J shed 0 bases, with 13 bases lying between them. The chain's CDR3 is CATRVGSSGNTIYF. The CDR3 nucleotides read TGTGCCACACGTGTAGGGAGCTCTGGAAACACCATATATTTT.

J is TRBJ1-1 and V is TRBV15; D unclear. Trimming took 2 bases from V and 1 from J, leaving 11 bases between them. CDR1 and CDR2 (germline): LNHNV, YYDKDF (reference sequence). CDR3 length: 15 residues. In DNA form, the CDR3 reads TGTGCCACCAGCAGACAGGAGGGCGGGAACACTGAAGCTTTCTTT. Its translation is CATSRQEGGNTEAFF.

V is TRBV6-1 and J is TRBJ2-3, with 14 bases fitting TRBD2. The CDR3 has 20 amino acids. V shed 2 bases, J shed 7 bases, and the junction held 17 bases outside the gene matches. Germline V gene lookup returns CDR1 MNHNS and CDR2 SASEGT. DNA for the CDR3: TGTGCCAGCAGTGAACCCCCAGTGGGACTAGCGGGGGCACCTCTTCATACGCAGTATTTT. Translation: CASSEPPVGLAGAPLHTQYF.

The chain joins TRBV11-2 to TRBJ2-7, with 9 bases that match TRBD2. Germline CDR1 SGHAT, CDR2 FQNNGV. There are 14 residues in the CDR3. V gave up 6 bases and J gave up 0 bases; unmatched junction bases: 3. The CDR3 DNA reads TGTGCCAGCAGGGATAGCGGGAGCTCCTACGAGCAGTACTTC. Its translation is CASRDSGSSYEQYF.

The chain employs TRBV5-1 and TRBJ2-2; 13 nucleotides agree with TRBD2. J was trimmed by 2 bases and V by 1 base; bases with no gene match: 5. The CDR3 runs 18 residues. Germline CDR1 is SGHRS and CDR2 is YFSETQ. CDR3 nucleotide sequence: TGCGCCAGCAGCTTGACTAGCGGGGGGGCCGCTAACACCGGGGAGCTGTTTTTT. This encodes CASSLTSGGAANTGELFF.